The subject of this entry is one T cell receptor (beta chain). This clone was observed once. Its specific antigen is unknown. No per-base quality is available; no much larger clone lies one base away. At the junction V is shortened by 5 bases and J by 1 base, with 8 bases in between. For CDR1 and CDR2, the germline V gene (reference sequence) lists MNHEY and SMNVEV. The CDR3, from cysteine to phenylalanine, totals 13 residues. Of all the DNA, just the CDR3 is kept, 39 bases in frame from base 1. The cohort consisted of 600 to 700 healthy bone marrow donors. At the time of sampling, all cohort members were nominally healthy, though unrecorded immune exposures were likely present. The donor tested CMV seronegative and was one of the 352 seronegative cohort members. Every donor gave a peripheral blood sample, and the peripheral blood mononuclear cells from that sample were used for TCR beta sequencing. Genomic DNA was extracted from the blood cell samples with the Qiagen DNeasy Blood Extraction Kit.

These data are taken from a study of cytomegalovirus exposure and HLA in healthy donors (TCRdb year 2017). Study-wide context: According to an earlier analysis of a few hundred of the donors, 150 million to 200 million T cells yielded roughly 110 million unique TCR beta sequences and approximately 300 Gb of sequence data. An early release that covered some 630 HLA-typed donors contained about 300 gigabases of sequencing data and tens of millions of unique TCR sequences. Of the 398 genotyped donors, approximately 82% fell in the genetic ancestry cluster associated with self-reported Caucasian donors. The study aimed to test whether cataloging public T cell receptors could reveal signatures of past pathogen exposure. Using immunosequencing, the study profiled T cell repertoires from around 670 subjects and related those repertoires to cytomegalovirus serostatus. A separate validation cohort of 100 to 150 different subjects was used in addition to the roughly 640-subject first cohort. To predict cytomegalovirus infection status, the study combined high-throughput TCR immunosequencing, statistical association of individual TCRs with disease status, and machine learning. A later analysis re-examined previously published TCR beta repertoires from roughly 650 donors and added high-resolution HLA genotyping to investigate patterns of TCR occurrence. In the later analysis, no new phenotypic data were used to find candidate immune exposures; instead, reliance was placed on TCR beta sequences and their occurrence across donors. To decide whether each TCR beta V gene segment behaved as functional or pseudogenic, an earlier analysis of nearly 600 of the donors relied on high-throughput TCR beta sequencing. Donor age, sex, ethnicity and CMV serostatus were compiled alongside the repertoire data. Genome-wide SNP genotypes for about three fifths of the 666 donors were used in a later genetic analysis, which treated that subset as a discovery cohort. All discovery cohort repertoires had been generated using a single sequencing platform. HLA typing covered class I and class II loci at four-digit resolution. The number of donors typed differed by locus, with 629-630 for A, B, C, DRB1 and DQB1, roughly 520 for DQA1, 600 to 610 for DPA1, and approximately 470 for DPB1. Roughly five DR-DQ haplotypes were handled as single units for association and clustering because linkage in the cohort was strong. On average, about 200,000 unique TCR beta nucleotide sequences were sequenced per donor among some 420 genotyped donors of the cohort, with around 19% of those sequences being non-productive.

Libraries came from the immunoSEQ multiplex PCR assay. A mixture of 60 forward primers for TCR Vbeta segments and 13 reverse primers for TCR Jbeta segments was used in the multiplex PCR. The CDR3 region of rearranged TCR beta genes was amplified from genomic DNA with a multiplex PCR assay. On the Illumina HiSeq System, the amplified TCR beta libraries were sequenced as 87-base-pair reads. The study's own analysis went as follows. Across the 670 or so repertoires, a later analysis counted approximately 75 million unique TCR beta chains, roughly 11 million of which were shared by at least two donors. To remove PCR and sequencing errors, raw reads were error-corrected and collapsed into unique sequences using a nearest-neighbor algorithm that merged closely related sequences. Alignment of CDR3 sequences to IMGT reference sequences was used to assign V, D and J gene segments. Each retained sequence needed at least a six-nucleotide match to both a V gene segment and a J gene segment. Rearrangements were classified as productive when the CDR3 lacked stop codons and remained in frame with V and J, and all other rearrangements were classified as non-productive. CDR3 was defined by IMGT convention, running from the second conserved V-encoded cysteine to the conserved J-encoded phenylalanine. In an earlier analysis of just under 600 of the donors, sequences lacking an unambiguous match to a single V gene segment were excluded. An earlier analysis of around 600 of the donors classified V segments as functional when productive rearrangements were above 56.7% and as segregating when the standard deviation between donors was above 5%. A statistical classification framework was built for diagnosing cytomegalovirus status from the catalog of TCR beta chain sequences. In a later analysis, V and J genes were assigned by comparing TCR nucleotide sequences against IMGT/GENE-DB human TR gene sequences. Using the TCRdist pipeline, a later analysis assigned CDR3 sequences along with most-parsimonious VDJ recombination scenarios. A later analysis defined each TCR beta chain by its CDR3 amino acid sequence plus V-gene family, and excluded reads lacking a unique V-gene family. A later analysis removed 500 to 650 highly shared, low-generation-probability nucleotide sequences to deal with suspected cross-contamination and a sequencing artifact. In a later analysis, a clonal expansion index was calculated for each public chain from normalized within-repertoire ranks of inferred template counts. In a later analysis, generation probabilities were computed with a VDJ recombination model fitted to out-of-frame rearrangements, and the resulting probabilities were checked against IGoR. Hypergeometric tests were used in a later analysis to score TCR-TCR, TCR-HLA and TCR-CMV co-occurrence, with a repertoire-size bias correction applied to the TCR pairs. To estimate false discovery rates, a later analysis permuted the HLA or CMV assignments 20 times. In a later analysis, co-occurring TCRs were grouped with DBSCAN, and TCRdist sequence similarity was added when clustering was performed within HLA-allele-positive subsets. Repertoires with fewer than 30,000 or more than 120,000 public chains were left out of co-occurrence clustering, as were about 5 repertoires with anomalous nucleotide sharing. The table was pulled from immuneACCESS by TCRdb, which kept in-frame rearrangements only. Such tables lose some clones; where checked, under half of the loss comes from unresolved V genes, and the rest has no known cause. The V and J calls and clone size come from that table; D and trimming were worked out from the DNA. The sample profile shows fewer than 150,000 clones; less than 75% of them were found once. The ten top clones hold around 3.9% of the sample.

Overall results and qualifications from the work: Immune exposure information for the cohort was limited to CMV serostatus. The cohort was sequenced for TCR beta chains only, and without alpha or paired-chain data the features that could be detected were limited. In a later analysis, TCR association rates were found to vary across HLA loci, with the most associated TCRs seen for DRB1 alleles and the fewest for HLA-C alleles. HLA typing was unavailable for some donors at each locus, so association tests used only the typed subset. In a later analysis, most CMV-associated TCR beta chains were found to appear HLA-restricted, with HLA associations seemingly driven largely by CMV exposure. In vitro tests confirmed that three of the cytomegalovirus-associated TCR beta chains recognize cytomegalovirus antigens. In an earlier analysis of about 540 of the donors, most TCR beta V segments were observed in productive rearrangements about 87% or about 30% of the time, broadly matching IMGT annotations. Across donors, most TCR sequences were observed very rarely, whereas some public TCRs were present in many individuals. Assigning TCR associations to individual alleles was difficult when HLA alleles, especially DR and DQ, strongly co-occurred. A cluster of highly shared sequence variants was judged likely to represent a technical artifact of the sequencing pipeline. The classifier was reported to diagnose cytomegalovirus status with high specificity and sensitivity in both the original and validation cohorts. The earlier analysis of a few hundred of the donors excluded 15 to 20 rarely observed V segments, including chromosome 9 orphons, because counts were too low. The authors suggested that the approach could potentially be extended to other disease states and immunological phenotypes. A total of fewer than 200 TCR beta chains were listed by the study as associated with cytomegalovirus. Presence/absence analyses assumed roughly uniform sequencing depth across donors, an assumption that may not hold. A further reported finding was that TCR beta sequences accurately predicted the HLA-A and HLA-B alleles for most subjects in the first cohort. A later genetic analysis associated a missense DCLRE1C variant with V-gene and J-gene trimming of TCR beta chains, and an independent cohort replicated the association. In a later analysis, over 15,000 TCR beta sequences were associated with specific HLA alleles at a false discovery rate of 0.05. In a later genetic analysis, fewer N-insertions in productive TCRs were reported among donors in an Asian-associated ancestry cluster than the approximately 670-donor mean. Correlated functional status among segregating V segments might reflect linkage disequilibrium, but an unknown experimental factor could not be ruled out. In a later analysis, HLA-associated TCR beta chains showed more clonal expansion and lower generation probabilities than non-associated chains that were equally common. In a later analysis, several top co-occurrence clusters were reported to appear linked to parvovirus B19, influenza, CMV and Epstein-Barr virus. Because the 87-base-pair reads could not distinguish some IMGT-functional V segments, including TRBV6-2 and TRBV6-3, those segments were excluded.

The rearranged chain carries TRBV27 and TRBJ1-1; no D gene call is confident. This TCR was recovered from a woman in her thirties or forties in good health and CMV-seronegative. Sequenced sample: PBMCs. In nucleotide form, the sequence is TGTGCCAGCAGTCCCGGTAGGAACACTGAAGCTTTCTTT. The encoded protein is CASSPGRNTEAFF.